The 31 T cell receptor beta chains reported below all come from one sample, sequenced in a study of CD8 T cells in ankylosing spondylitis (dated by TCRdb to about 2017). Library prep was done by 5' RACE. Instrument on record: Illumina HiSeq 2500. The public reads were run again by TCRdb, first through fastp at Q25 and then through MiXCR, and only productive beta chains were kept. Each CDR3 protein gets just one entry, which takes the most common genes and DNA from the rows behind it. In this sample the table shows about 140,000 distinct CDR3 sequences, roughly 8% of which occur a single time. Together, the top ten hold 6% to 8% of the sample. Sample: synovial fluid, either unsorted or a sorted T cell fraction (not recorded which). These TCRs come from a male donor with ankylosing spondylitis.

Ten or more counts support this clonotype. The chain recombines TRBV5-6 with TRBJ1-1, with D unclear. The V and J ends lost 4 bases and 7 bases respectively, with 17 bases between them. This CDR3 has 14 residues. Germline CDR1 and CDR2: SGHDT and YYEEEE. CDR3 sequence reads: CASSMIGSRYEAFF. As DNA, the CDR3 is TGTGCCAGCAGCATGATCGGGTCGCGCTATGAAGCTTTCTTT.

This clonotype was observed at least ten times. The genes are TRBV20-1 and TRBJ2-5; D ambiguous. The CDR3 runs to 14 residues. V dropped 2 bases and J dropped 1 base, with 11 bases sitting between them. Germline assignment: CDR1 DFQATT and CDR2 SNEGSKA (reference sequence). CDR3 loop: CSARQDTAQETQYF. For the CDR3, the DNA is TGCAGTGCTAGACAAGACACCGCCCAAGAGACCCAGTACTTC.

At least ten counts were recorded for this clonotype. The chain recombines TRBV20-1 with TRBJ1-1; D is undetermined. Looked up from germline, CDR1 is DFQATT and CDR2 is SNEGSKA (reference sequence). The germline V and J ends were trimmed by 3 bases and 4 bases, with 6 bases remaining between them. The CDR3 has 11 residues. This CDR3 reads CSASKITEAFF. The CDR3 nucleotides are TGCAGTGCTAGTAAGATCACTGAAGCTTTCTTT.

This chain links TRBV5-4 with TRBJ1-6; D gene ambiguous. There are 17 residues in the CDR3. Germline CDR1 reads SGHNT; CDR2 reads YYREEE (reference sequence). The ends were cut back, 3 bases at V and 5 bases at J, with 18 bases in the middle. In DNA, the CDR3 is TGTGCCAGCAGCTCGCAAAGCCCGACACCGCATAATTCACCCCTCCACTTT. Translated: CASSSQSPTPHNSPLHF.

In this sample, this clonotype turned up a few times. This sequence joins TRBV20-1 and TRBJ1-2; D gene unclear. With 3 bases removed from V and 5 bases from J, the gap between germline ends came to 13 bases. The CDR3 sequence is 13 residues long. Per germline, CDR1 DFQATT and CDR2 SNEGSKA (reference sequence). The CDR3 DNA is TGCAGTGCTAGTGTTCTCCAGCCTTATGGCTACACCTTC. This gives the protein CSASVLQPYGYTF.

This clonotype was seen repeatedly, ten times or more. This sequence joins TRBV5-1 and TRBJ1-1; D possibly corresponds to TRBD1 (5 bases). The CDR3 sequence is 15 residues long. Germline CDR1 is SGHRS and CDR2 is YFSETQ. Trimming left V 3 bases short and J 2 bases short, with 14 bases between. CDR3 bases: TGCGCCAGCAGCTCTCGTGACAGATTCAACACTGAAGCTTTCTTT. This gives the protein CASSSRDRFNTEAFF.

This clonotype has a count of ten or more. CDR3 sequence: CSVAGQNSYEQYF. In DNA, the CDR3 is TGCAGCGTCGCGGGACAGAATTCTTACGAGCAGTACTTC. The gene calls are TRBV29-1 and TRBJ2-7, with a weak D call TRBD1 (7 bases). The CDR3 spans 13 residues. V lost 6 bases and J 4 bases, leaving 16 bases between the germline ends. Per germline, CDR1 SQVTM and CDR2 ANQGSEA.

At least ten counts were recorded for this clonotype. The chain couples TRBV25-1 to TRBJ1-6, with D perhaps matching TRBD1 (6 bases). This CDR3 region has 15 residues. V lost 6 bases to trimming and J lost 8 bases, with 17 bases between them. Germline V gives CDR1 MGHDK, CDR2 SYGVNS. CDR3 residues: CASRDNRAGDSPLHF. The CDR3 nucleotides read TGTGCCAGCAGGGACAACAGGGCGGGAGATTCACCCCTCCACTTT.

The sample holds many counts of this clonotype. This chain connects TRBV21-1 to TRBJ2-5; TRBD2, the table's D call, was not compared with the DNA. TRBV21-1 is described as a pseudogene. The CDR3 extends over 19 amino acids. Here the CDR3 reads CASSKALRAHTGVQETQYF. In DNA, the CDR3 is TGTGCCAGCAGCAAAGCGCTGAGGGCTCACACAGGGGTCCAAGAGACCCAGTACTTC.

This clonotype has just a few counts. This chain links TRBV5-7 with TRBJ2-4; D is possibly TRBD2 (6 bases). TRBV5-7 counts as an open reading frame of uncertain function. Between the trimmed V and J ends, which lost 4 bases and 5 bases, there was a span of 16 bases. There are 15 residues in the CDR3. CDR3 sequence: CASSPGWDLQNIQYF. CDR3 nucleotides: TGTGCCAGCAGCCCCGGGTGGGACTTACAAAACATTCAGTACTTC.

In its sample, this clonotype was seen many times. The V and J genes are TRBV18 and TRBJ1-6, with D perhaps matching TRBD1 (5 bases). The CDR3 is made up of 14 amino acids. V was shortened by 2 bases and J by 8 bases, with 10 bases between the two germline ends. The germline CDR1 and CDR2 sequences are KGHSH and LQKENI. In DNA form, the CDR3 reads TGTGCCAGCTCACCAACGCAGGGAGATTCACCCCTCCACTTT. Amino acids: CASSPTQGDSPLHF.

This clonotype appeared a few times. This chain links TRBV19 with TRBJ1-3, with D maybe TRBD1 (5 bases). The V gene lost 0 bases and the J gene lost 2 bases, with 11 bases spanning the gap. Germline V gene lookup returns CDR1 LNHDA and CDR2 SQIVND (reference sequence). This CDR3 is 16 amino acids long. This CDR3 is CASSIEMGRTGNTIYF. The CDR3 coding sequence is TGTGCCAGTAGTATAGAGATGGGACGGACTGGAAACACCATATATTTT.

The rearrangement joins TRBV20-1 to TRBJ2-7; 9 bases fit TRBD2. The junction had 11 bases not matched to a gene; V was cut back by 6 bases and J by 2 bases. The CDR3 totals 15 residues. Per germline, CDR1 DFQATT and CDR2 SNEGSKA (reference sequence). CDR3 protein: CSANSPSSGTYEQYF. CDR3 nucleotides: TGCAGTGCCAATTCCCCGTCTAGCGGGACCTACGAGCAGTACTTC.

There are a few counts of this clonotype. The CDR3, as DNA: TGTGCCAGCTCACCGGGACGGACCCTCTCCTATCAGGTCGAGCAGTACTTC. Protein product: CASSPGRTLSYQVEQYF. The gene calls are TRBV18 and TRBJ2-7; D is perhaps TRBD1 or TRBD2 (5 bases each). CDR1 is KGHSH and CDR2 is LQKENI in the germline V gene. Trimming took 3 bases from V and 6 from J, leaving 24 bases between them. The CDR3 loop spans 17 amino acids.

Ten or more counts support this clonotype. The chain employs TRBV29-1 and TRBJ2-7, with D perhaps matching TRBD2 (6 bases). The V gene's germline CDR1 is SQVTM and CDR2 ANQGSEA. The CDR3 covers 16 residues. V lost 3 bases and J lost 0, with 18 bases in between. CDR3 nucleotides: TGCAGCGTTGAGATCATTAGGGACTCAGGCTCCTACGAGCAGTACTTC. Its protein product is CSVEIIRDSGSYEQYF.

The chain carries TRBV7-2 and TRBJ1-3; TRBD1 aligns across 8 bases. V shed 4 bases and J 2 bases; nucleotides not matched to a gene: 1. This CDR3 contains 14 residues. Germline CDR1 SGHTA, CDR2 FQGNSA. This CDR3 is CASSWTGTGNTIYF. The CDR3 DNA is TGTGCCAGCAGCTGGACAGGGACTGGAAACACCATATATTTT. Full variable domain (remainder filled in from reference TRBV7-2 and TRBJ1-3): GAGVSQSPSNKVTEKGKDVELRCDPISGHTALYWYRQSLGQGLEFLIYFQGNSAPDKSGLPSDRFSAERTGGSVSTLTIQRTQQEDSAVYLCASSWTGTGNTIYFGEGSWLTVV.

V gene TRBV29-1 combines with J gene TRBJ2-7; a weak D match, TRBD1 (8 bases). This CDR3 contains 14 residues. Trimming stripped 5 bases from V and 0 bases from J, with 14 bases between. The V gene's germline CDR1 is SQVTM and CDR2 ANQGSEA. The CDR3: CSVMRGTGSYEQYF. CDR3 bases: TGCAGCGTTATGCGGGGGACAGGCTCCTACGAGCAGTACTTC.

This clonotype was seen repeatedly, ten times or more. V and J are TRBV4-1 and TRBJ2-7; 10 bases are shared with TRBD1. V was pared by 4 bases and J by 5 bases, with 8 bases of the junction left unmatched. This CDR3 contains 15 residues. Germline V CDR1 and CDR2: MGHRA, YSYEKL. The CDR3 loop is CASSLRTGGIHEQYF. Here the CDR3 DNA reads TGCGCCAGCAGCCTTAGGACAGGGGGGATTCACGAGCAGTACTTC.

In this sample, this clonotype turned up many times. The chain joins TRBV7-8 to TRBJ1-6, with D unresolved. This CDR3 comprises 12 residues. CDR1 is SGHVS and CDR2 is FQNEAQ in the germline V gene. Trimming shortened V by 5 bases and J by 9 bases, and 8 bases separated the two germline ends. CDR3 coding DNA: TGTGCCAGCAGCACTGTCGGTTCACCCCTCCACTTT. It encodes CASSTVGSPLHF.

This clonotype was counted many times. The chain employs TRBV7-2 and TRBJ2-5, with TRBD2 as a possible D gene (5 bases). The germline gives CDR1 SGHTA, CDR2 FQGNSA. Trimming cost V 4 bases and J 3 bases, with 12 bases left between them. CDR3 size: 14 residues. CDR3 DNA: TGTGCCAGCAGCTCGCAACGGACTGAAGAGACCCAGTACTTC. This codes for CASSSQRTEETQYF.

This clonotype was seen at least ten times. This chain connects TRBV20-1 to TRBJ1-6; a weak D match, TRBD1 (5 bases). V was pared by 6 bases and J by 7 bases, with 16 bases between. Germline loops: CDR1 DFQATT, CDR2 SNEGSKA (reference sequence). This CDR3 spans 14 amino acids. CDR3 in amino acids: CSARNQGRNSPLHF. The CDR3 coding sequence is TGCAGTGCGCGGAACCAGGGTAGGAATTCACCCCTCCACTTT.

This clonotype showed up many times. The chain links TRBV10-3 to TRBJ2-7; 8 bases align to TRBD1. This CDR3 region has 14 residues. With V trimmed by 7 bases and J by 3 bases, 8 bases remained unmatched. Germline CDR1 reads ENHRY; CDR2 reads SYGVKD. The CDR3 spells CAITQGVGGYEQYF. CDR3 nucleotides: TGTGCCATCACACAGGGGGTCGGCGGCTACGAGCAGTACTTC.

The sample holds many counts of this clonotype. The chain recombines TRBV7-8 with TRBJ1-1; D is ambiguous. Germline CDR1 and CDR2: SGHVS and FQNEAQ. V lost 5 bases and J 1 base, leaving 11 bases between the germline ends. The length of the CDR3 is 14 residues. This CDR3 reads CASSERESNTEAFF. CDR3 coding DNA: TGTGCCAGCAGCGAGCGGGAATCGAACACTGAAGCTTTCTTT.

The rearrangement joins TRBV7-2 to TRBJ1-6; D remains ambiguous. The ends were cut back, 4 bases at V and 7 bases at J, with 20 bases in the middle. There are 17 residues in the CDR3. Germline loops: CDR1 SGHTA, CDR2 FQGNSA. The CDR3 spells CASSSQRSGIGNSPLHF. The CDR3 DNA sequence: TGTGCCAGCAGCTCTCAGCGGTCGGGGATAGGAAATTCACCCCTCCACTTT.

This clonotype has at least ten counts. V usage is TRBV6-1 and J usage is TRBJ2-1; D is unclear. The CDR3 covers 15 residues. Trimming left V 6 bases short and J 9 bases short, with 21 bases between. Germline CDR1 is MNHNS and CDR2 is SASEGT. CDR3 sequence reads: CASSLRPLDFGEQFF. CDR3 in DNA: TGTGCCAGCAGCCTTAGGCCCCTAGATTTTGGTGAGCAGTTCTTC.

This clonotype appeared many times. This chain joins TRBV5-5 and TRBJ2-1; 10 bases fit TRBD2. The CDR3 contains 17 residues. Germline CDR1 reads SGHKS; CDR2 reads YYEKEE (reference sequence). The J segment lost 3 bases and the V segment lost 4 bases, leaving 10 bases of the junction unmatched. DNA for the CDR3: TGTGCCAGCAGCGCGGCGCCCGGGACTAGCGTCTACAATGAGCAGTTCTTC. Its protein product is CASSAAPGTSVYNEQFF.

This clonotype was observed at least ten times. The chain couples TRBV5-1 to TRBJ2-2; TRBD1 agrees at 7 bases. V shed 3 bases and J 5 bases; nucleotides not matched to a gene: 7. The CDR3 totals 15 residues. Germline assignment: CDR1 SGHRS and CDR2 YFSETQ. The CDR3 reads CASSSGQEVTGELFF. Here the CDR3 DNA reads TGCGCCAGCAGCTCTGGACAGGAGGTAACCGGGGAGCTGTTTTTT.

This clonotype was counted only a few times. This rearrangement joins TRBV20-1 to TRBJ1-4; D might be TRBD1 (5 bases). The V end was cut by 5 bases, the J end by 2 bases, with 9 bases between. Germline CDR1 DFQATT, CDR2 SNEGSKA (reference sequence). The CDR3 sequence is 13 residues long. The CDR3 loop reads CSALRDTNEKLFF. CDR3 nucleotide sequence: TGCAGTGCTCTCAGGGACACTAATGAAAAACTGTTTTTT.

This clonotype was seen many times. The CDR3 bases are TGCGCCAGCAGCTTGGAGGCAGGGGGTTCGAACACTGAAGCTTTCTTT. Translation gives CASSLEAGGSNTEAFF. The rearrangement uses TRBV5-1 and TRBJ1-1, with TRBD1 matching over 7 bases. J was trimmed by 1 base and V by 0 bases; bases with no gene match: 6. Germline loops: CDR1 SGHRS, CDR2 YFSETQ. The CDR3 spans 16 residues.

Only a few counts were recorded for this clonotype. The gene calls are TRBV20-1 and TRBJ1-6; 7 nucleotides agree with TRBD1. This CDR3 has 11 amino acids. Trimming took 6 bases from V and 16 from J; bases not matched to a gene: 9. In germline, CDR1 is DFQATT, CDR2 SNEGSKA (reference sequence). In DNA form, the CDR3 reads TGCAGTGCCCCCGGGACAGCCGAACTCCACTTT. This sequence encodes CSAPGTAELHF.

This clonotype was seen more than once but under ten times. The V gene is TRBV20-1, the J gene TRBJ2-3; 8 bases fit TRBD2. CDR1 is DFQATT, CDR2 SNEGSKA, per germline (reference sequence). The CDR3 is 15 residues long. Unmatched junction bases numbered 9, after V lost 5 bases and J lost 2 bases. The chain's CDR3 is CSAPGLAGNTDTQYF. CDR3 DNA sequence: TGCAGTGCTCCCGGACTAGCAGGAAACACAGATACGCAGTATTTT.